Shown below are 3 T cell receptor beta chains from a single sample sequenced in a study of T-cell reconstitution after alpha-beta-depleted transplantation in children. The library targeted TCRbeta and was prepared with unique molecular identifiers. TCRdb processed the PCR reads anew with MiXCR; each CDR3 protein has one entry. The table records about a million distinct CDR3 sequences, about 26% of them present only once. Sequenced material: PBMCs, mostly from graft donor cells, taken 360 days after TCRalphabeta/CD19-depleted stem cell transplant. Source of these receptors: a boy younger than two who had a stem cell transplant for SCID, so the T cells may come from the graft donor.

This rearrangement joins TRBV20-1 to TRBJ1-5, with 8 bases identical to TRBD1. V was clipped by 5 bases and J by 7 bases; unmatched bases: 13. Germline CDR1 is DFQATT and CDR2 is SNEGSKA (reference sequence). The CDR3 has 15 amino acids. This chain's CDR3 is CSARGGQGARQPQHF. CDR3 DNA sequence: TGCAGTGCTCGTGGGGGTCAGGGGGCGCGACAGCCCCAGCATTTT.

The sample holds a few counts of this clonotype. This chain uses TRBV20-1 with TRBJ2-1, with a weak D call TRBD1 (5 bases). The CDR3 length is 11 residues. Germline V gene data show CDR1 as DFQATT and CDR2 as SNEGSKA (reference sequence). The CDR3 region is CRGRSSGGQFF. The CDR3 coding sequence is TGCAGGGGGCGTAGTTCGGGTGGGCAGTTCTTC.

This clonotype occurred a few times. The V call is TRBV10-2, the J call TRBJ2-7; D unclear. Germline loops: CDR1 WSHSY, CDR2 SAAADI. The length of the CDR3 is 14 residues. V was cut by 1 base and J by 3 bases, with 10 bases left in between. CDR3 DNA: TGCGCCAGCAGTGAGTTACTTGGGTTCTACGAGCAGTACTTC. Residues: CASSELLGFYEQYF.